Listed below are T cell receptor beta chains from one sample, sequenced in a study of blood T cell repertoires in COVID-19. Profiling relied on immunoSEQ multiplex PCR, and the TCRdb table lists in-frame clones only, not all of them. The table has approximately 450,000 clones, 80% to 90% seen once. Sequencing used PBMCs or T cells enriched from blood (not recorded which). The receptors come from a man younger than 40 who had recovered from COVID-19. Both conserved end residues are part of each CDR3. The order of the fields is J gene, D gene, V gene, clone size, CDR3 DNA, CDR3 protein. A D gene is named only where the DNA matches it firmly. Clone sizes are given selectively: once, few, many, or a class where the clone is expanded.

j_call: TRBJ1-5
d_call: TRBD1
v_call: TRBV28
clone_size: -
cdr3_nt: TGTGCCAGCAGTTTGGCAACTAGGACAGGGCGGGGGCCCCAGCATTTT
cdr3_aa: CASSLATRTGRGPQHF

j_call: TRBJ2-1
d_call: -
v_call: TRBV6-1
clone_size: -
cdr3_nt: TGTGCCAGCAGTGAAGCGAGAACTCGAATTTGGTTCTTC
cdr3_aa: CASSEARTRIWFF

j_call: TRBJ1-5
d_call: -
v_call: TRBV5-1
clone_size: few
cdr3_nt: TGCGCCAGCAGCTTGGAGTCGGGTCGCAATCAGCCCCAGCATTTT
cdr3_aa: CASSLESGRNQPQHF

j_call: TRBJ1-1
d_call: -
v_call: TRBV19
clone_size: -
cdr3_nt: TGTGCCAGTAGTAGAAACAGGAACACTGAAGCTTTCTTT
cdr3_aa: CASSRNRNTEAFF

j_call: TRBJ2-1
d_call: TRBD2
v_call: TRBV28
clone_size: -
cdr3_nt: TGTGCCAGCAGTGCATATCTCCTAGCGGGAAACAATGAGCAGTTCTTC
cdr3_aa: CASSAYLLAGNNEQFF

j_call: TRBJ1-5
d_call: -
v_call: TRBV30
clone_size: -
cdr3_nt: TGTGCCTGGAGTTCCCAATCGGGCAATCAGCCCCAGCATTTT
cdr3_aa: CAWSSQSGNQPQHF

j_call: TRBJ2-7
d_call: -
v_call: TRBV5-1
clone_size: -
cdr3_nt: TGCGCCAGCAGCTTATCAGGTACTCCCTACGAGCAGTACTTC
cdr3_aa: CASSLSGTPYEQYF

j_call: TRBJ1-2
d_call: -
v_call: TRBV30
clone_size: once
cdr3_nt: TGTGCCTGGAGTGCCCCCATGTCACAGGGCTACACCTTC
cdr3_aa: CAWSAPMSQGYTF

j_call: TRBJ2-2
d_call: TRBD2
v_call: TRBV7-7
clone_size: -
cdr3_nt: TGTGCTAGCAGCACTAGCGGGAGCGGAGATTTTCCCGGGGAGCTGTTTTTT
cdr3_aa: CASSTSGSGDFPGELFF

j_call: TRBJ2-3
d_call: TRBD2
v_call: TRBV3-1/TRBV3-2
clone_size: -
cdr3_nt: TGTGCCAGCAGCCGTCCCGGGACTAGCGGGAGGGCCCTCGTAGATACGCAGTATTTT
cdr3_aa: CASSRPGTSGRALVDTQYF

j_call: TRBJ2-7
d_call: -
v_call: TRBV7-8
clone_size: -
cdr3_nt: TGTGCCAGCAGCCCACGTCCGGGGAGCTCCTACGAGCAGTACTTC
cdr3_aa: CASSPRPGSSYEQYF

j_call: TRBJ2-3
d_call: TRBD1
v_call: TRBV28
clone_size: -
cdr3_nt: TGTGCCAGCAGTGGGACAGCAACTAGCACAGATACGCAGTATTTT
cdr3_aa: CASSGTATSTDTQYF

j_call: TRBJ1-4
d_call: TRBD1
v_call: TRBV27
clone_size: -
cdr3_nt: TGTGCCAGCTCCCACGGAAGGGGGCTAAAAAAACTGTTTTTT
cdr3_aa: CASSHGRGLKKLFF

j_call: TRBJ2-1
d_call: TRBD2
v_call: TRBV5-1
clone_size: -
cdr3_nt: TGCGCCAGCAGCTTGGACGGGACTAGTTACAATGAGCAGTTCTTC
cdr3_aa: CASSLDGTSYNEQFF

j_call: TRBJ1-2
d_call: -
v_call: TRBV6-5
clone_size: -
cdr3_nt: TGTGCCAGCAGTTACTCGAGTACCAGGGACTATGGCTACACCTTC
cdr3_aa: CASSYSSTRDYGYTF

j_call: TRBJ2-2
d_call: -
v_call: TRBV12-3/TRBV12-4
clone_size: -
cdr3_nt: TGTGCCAGCACCTCAGGTGGTACCGGGGAGCTGTTTTTT
cdr3_aa: CASTSGGTGELFF

j_call: TRBJ2-7
d_call: TRBD2
v_call: TRBV3-1/TRBV3-2
clone_size: -
cdr3_nt: TGTGCCAGCAGCCAACTAGCGGGAGGGCCTACCTACGAGCAGTACTTC
cdr3_aa: CASSQLAGGPTYEQYF

j_call: TRBJ2-7
d_call: TRBD1
v_call: TRBV9
clone_size: -
cdr3_nt: TGTGCCAGCAGCGTCTCCCAGGGGGCCAACTACGAGCAGTACTTC
cdr3_aa: CASSVSQGANYEQYF

j_call: TRBJ2-3
d_call: TRBD2
v_call: TRBV7-9
clone_size: -
cdr3_nt: TGTGCCAGCAGCTTAAGCGGGAGAGTGGTAGATACGCAGTATTTT
cdr3_aa: CASSLSGRVVDTQYF

j_call: TRBJ1-2
d_call: -
v_call: TRBV12-5
clone_size: -
cdr3_nt: TGTGCTAGTGGTTTGTTACCCCGGGACATTTCCTATGGCTACACCTTC
cdr3_aa: CASGLLPRDISYGYTF

j_call: TRBJ1-1
d_call: TRBD1
v_call: TRBV28
clone_size: -
cdr3_nt: TGTGCCAGCAGAGAACAGGGGAGTGGTGAAGCTTTCTTT
cdr3_aa: CASREQGSGEAFF

j_call: TRBJ2-5
d_call: TRBD2
v_call: TRBV5-4
clone_size: -
cdr3_nt: TGTGCCAGCAGCCCCGCAGCGGGGTTCCAAGAGACCCAGTACTTC
cdr3_aa: CASSPAAGFQETQYF

j_call: TRBJ2-1
d_call: -
v_call: TRBV11-1
clone_size: -
cdr3_nt: TGTGCCAGCAGCAAGGGGCCGGGGGAGCGTAGTGAGCAGTTCTTC
cdr3_aa: CASSKGPGERSEQFF

j_call: TRBJ2-1
d_call: TRBD1
v_call: TRBV11-1
clone_size: -
cdr3_nt: TGTGCCAGCAGCATCTACAGGGGGCACAATGAGCAGTTCTTC
cdr3_aa: CASSIYRGHNEQFF